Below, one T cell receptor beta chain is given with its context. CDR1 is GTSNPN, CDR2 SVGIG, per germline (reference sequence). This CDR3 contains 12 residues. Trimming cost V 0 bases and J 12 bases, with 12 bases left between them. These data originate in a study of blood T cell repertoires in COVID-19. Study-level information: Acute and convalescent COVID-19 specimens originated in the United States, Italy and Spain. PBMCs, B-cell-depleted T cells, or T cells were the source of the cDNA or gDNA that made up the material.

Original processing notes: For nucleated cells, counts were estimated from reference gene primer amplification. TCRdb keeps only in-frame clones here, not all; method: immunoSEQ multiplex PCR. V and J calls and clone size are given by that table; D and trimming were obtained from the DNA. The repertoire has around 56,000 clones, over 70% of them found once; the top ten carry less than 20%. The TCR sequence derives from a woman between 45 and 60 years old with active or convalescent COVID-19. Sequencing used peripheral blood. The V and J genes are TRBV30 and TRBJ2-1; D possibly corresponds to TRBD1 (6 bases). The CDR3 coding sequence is TGTGCCTGGAGTGTACAAGGCAGGGGGCAGTTCTTC. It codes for CAWSVQGRGQFF.